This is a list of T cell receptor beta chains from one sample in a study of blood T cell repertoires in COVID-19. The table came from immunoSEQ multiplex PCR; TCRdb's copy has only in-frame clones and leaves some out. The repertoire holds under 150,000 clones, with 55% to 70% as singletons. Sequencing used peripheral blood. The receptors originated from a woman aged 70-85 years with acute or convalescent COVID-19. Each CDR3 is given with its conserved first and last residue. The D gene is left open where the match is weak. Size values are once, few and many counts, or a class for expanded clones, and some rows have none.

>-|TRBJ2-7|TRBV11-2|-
TGTGCCAGCAGCTTTTCGTATCACGGCTCCTACGAGCAGTACTTC
CASSFSYHGSYEQYF
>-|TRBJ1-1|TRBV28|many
TGTGCCAGCAGTTTTGGGGCCATCACTGAAGCTTTCTTT
CASSFGAITEAFF
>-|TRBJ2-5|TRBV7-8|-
TGTGCCAGCAGCCGGACGGGACTCCCCTTCGGAGAGACCCAGTACTTC
CASSRTGLPFGETQYF
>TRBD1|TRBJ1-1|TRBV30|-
TGTGCCTGGACGGACAGGGGGAGGGCGAACACTGAAGCTTTCTTT
CAWTDRGRANTEAFF
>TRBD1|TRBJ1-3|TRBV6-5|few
TGTGCCAGCACCATAGGGACAGGGAACACCATATATTTT
CASTIGTGNTIYF
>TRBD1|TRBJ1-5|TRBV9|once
TGTGCCAGCAGCCCTTACCCGGGACAGGGGGCTAAAGATCAGCCCCAGCATTTT
CASSPYPGQGAKDQPQHF
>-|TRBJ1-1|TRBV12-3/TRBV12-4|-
TGTGCCAGCAGTTCAGTAGGGGGGGCTGAAGCTTTCTTT
CASSSVGGAEAFF
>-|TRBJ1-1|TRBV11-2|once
TGTGCCAGCAGCTTCGGGGGTCGGGGCACTGAAGCTTTCTTT
CASSFGGRGTEAFF
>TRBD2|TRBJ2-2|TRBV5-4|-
TGTGCCAGCAGCTTTAGGGGAGGGCCCACCGGGGAGCTGTTTTTT
CASSFRGGPTGELFF
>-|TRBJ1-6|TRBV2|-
TGTGCCAGCAGTGAAACCCGGGGAGCGTATAATTCACCCCTCCACTTT
CASSETRGAYNSPLHF
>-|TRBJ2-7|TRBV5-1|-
TGCGCCAGCAGCTTATTGGGCGTCTACGAGCAGTACTTC
CASSLLGVYEQYF
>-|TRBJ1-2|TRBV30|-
TGTGCCTTTGACAGTTTCCAAGGTGGCTACACCTTC
CAFDSFQGGYTF
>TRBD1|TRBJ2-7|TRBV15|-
TGTGCCACCAGCAGAGCGGGGGACAGGGGCTACGAGCAGTACTTC
CATSRAGDRGYEQYF
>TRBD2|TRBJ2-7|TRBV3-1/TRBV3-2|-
TGTGCCAGCAGCCGTTCTAGCGGGGGGTACGAGCAGTACTTC
CASSRSSGGYEQYF
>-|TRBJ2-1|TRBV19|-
TGTGCCAGTAGTATGGCTAGCTACAATGAGCAGTTCTTC
CASSMASYNEQFF
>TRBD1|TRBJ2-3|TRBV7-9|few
TGTGCCAGCAGCCCACAGGGGGGAAGCACAGATACGCAGTATTTT
CASSPQGGSTDTQYF
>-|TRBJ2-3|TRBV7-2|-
TGTGCCAGCAGCTTAGTCGGCACAGATACGCAGTATTTT
CASSLVGTDTQYF
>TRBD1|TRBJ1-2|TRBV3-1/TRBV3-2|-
TGTGCCAGCAGCCAGGCCACCAAGACAGGGAGGTATGGCTACACCTTC
CASSQATKTGRYGYTF
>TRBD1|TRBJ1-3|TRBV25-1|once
TGTGCCAGCAGTGTTCACAGGGGCAACACCATATATTTT
CASSVHRGNTIYF